The clone carrying this TCR beta chain was seen only once. The target antigen is unknown. The sample originates from a study of shared clonotypes between healthy human individuals. In the study overall: Each donor had three CD4 naive, three CD4 memory, two CD8 naive and one CD8 memory plate. Study observations and caveats: Only blood underwent sampling, and tissue repertoires likely differ.

Study processing details: For the immunoSEQ data, sequences were junction-only without quality scores, so filtering differed. Assay used: immunoSEQ multiplex PCR; TCRdb lists only in-frame clones, some missing. From that table come the V and J calls and clone size; the DNA was used to work out D and trimming. Found here are over 400,000 clones, roughly 95% of them singletons; the top ten hold about 0.06%. With 7 bases clipped from V and 0 bases from J, the junction kept 6 bases outside the gene matches. This CDR3 region has 15 residues. Germline V gene data show CDR1 as SNHLY and CDR2 as FYNNEI. The rearrangement uses TRBV2 and TRBJ2-3, with 8 bases identical to TRBD2. This clonotype was sampled from a woman aged 25 to 39 in good health. The sample taken for sequencing was naive CD4+ T cells sorted from blood. Subset of the sample: CD45RA+ positively selected. CDR3 amino acids: CASTALAASTDTQYF. Written as DNA, the CDR3 is TGTGCCAGCACCGCACTAGCGGCTAGCACAGATACGCAGTATTTT.